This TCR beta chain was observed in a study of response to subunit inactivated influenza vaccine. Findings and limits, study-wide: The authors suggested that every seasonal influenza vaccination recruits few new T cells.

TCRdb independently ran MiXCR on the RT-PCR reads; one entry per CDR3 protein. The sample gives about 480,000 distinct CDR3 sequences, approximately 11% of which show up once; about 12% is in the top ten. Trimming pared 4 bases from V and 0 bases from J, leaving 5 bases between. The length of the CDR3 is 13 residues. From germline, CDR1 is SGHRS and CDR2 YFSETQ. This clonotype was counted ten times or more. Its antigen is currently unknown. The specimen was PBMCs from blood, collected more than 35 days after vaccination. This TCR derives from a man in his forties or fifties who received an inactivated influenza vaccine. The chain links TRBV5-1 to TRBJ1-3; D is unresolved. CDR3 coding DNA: TGCGCCAGCAGCCAGAACTCTGGAAACACCATATATTTT. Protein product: CASSQNSGNTIYF.